The present TCR beta chain was sequenced within a study of T cells in Graves' hyperthyroidism and ophthalmopathy. Study observations and caveats: Clonotypes that were expanded in thyroid above 0.001 mostly appeared in blood too. Patients with ophthalmopathy were separated from those with stable hyperthyroidism by a 13 V-J model.

Amplification yielded TCR beta CDR3 regions, with RNA transcripts as the source. First-round RT-PCR targeting the TCR CDR3 was performed with the HTBI primer set. Each CDR3 protein gets one entry after TCRdb re-called the multiplex PCR reads with MiXCR. The data hold roughly 500,000 distinct CDR3 sequences, with approximately 44% observed a single time. This clonotype occurred many times. The antigen is not known. Uncontrolled infection, other autoimmune disease, pregnancy or lactation disqualified patients from enrolment. Clinical symptoms, serum thyroxine, TRAb, thyroid ultrasound and orbital computed tomography informed diagnoses. The ends lost 6 bases at V and 5 bases at J; junction bases unmatched: 0. Germline CDR1 is SNHLY and CDR2 is FYNNEI. The CDR3 has 12 amino acids.

The sample was peripheral blood or thyroid tissue (not recorded which). This sequence was found in an adult woman with Graves' disease, either hyperthyroidism or ophthalmopathy (not recorded which). The chain couples TRBV2 to TRBJ1-5; TRBD1 matches at 8 bases. CDR3 nucleotides: TGTGCCAGCAGACAGGGGGATCAGCCCCAGCATTTT. Translating gives CASRQGDQPQHF.